A single sample is the source of the 7 T cell receptor beta chains below, sequenced in a study of T cells after yellow fever vaccination (dated by TCRdb to 2018 to 2020). Explained via the paper, the treatment or condition label denotes: live attenuated yellow fever vaccine strain. To prepare the library, 5' RACE was applied. Instrument on record: Illumina HiSeq 2500. The raw public reads went through TCRdb reprocessing: fastp at Q25, MiXCR clone calling, in-frame beta chains kept. Every entry covers one CDR3 protein and lists the most common genes and DNA from its rows. The sample table contains hundreds of thousands of distinct CDR3 sequences; only one count was recorded for about 13% of them. Around 15% of the sample rests with the top ten. Sequencing used PBMCs, obtained on the day of the yellow fever booster vaccination. The receptors shown here come from a man aged 25 to 40 who received the YFV17D yellow fever vaccine.

This clonotype has more than one count but fewer than ten. The V call is TRBV20-1, the J call TRBJ2-2; D is unclear. The CDR3 is made up of 11 amino acids. The V gene lost 6 bases and the J gene lost 8 bases, with 10 bases spanning the gap. The V gene's germline CDR1 is DFQATT and CDR2 SNEGSKA (reference sequence). CDR3 sequence: CSAVGRGELFF. Here the CDR3 DNA reads TGCAGTGCCGTAGGAAGGGGGGAGCTGTTTTTT.

This rearrangement joins TRBV12-3 or TRBV12-4 to TRBJ2-1; 12 bases align to TRBD1. J gave up 8 bases and V 3 bases, and 5 bases lay outside the gene matches. This CDR3 region has 15 residues. The CDR3 region has the DNA TGTGCCAGCAGTTTCAAGGGGACAGGGGGCGATGAGCAGTTCTTC. Protein: CASSFKGTGGDEQFF.

This chain joins TRBV7-2 and TRBJ2-7; tentative D call: TRBD2 (5 bases). Trimming pared 6 bases from V and 5 bases from J, leaving 17 bases between. Looked up from germline, CDR1 is SGHTA and CDR2 is FQGNSA. CDR3 length: 14 amino acids. CDR3 in amino acids: CASRTGYASHEQYF. The CDR3, as DNA: TGTGCCAGCAGAACGGGGTACGCGTCCCACGAGCAGTACTTC.

V gene TRBV7-9 combines with J gene TRBJ1-1; TRBD1 matches at 7 bases. Germline V lookup: CDR1 SEHNR, CDR2 FQNEAQ (reference sequence). The length of the CDR3 is 15 residues. V was pared by 3 bases and J by 5 bases, with 9 bases of the junction left unmatched. The CDR3 spells CASSLQGGGKTEAFF. The DNA of the CDR3 is TGTGCCAGCAGCTTGCAGGGGGGCGGAAAAACTGAAGCTTTCTTT.

This clonotype turned up a few times. The chain recombines TRBV11-1 with TRBJ2-4, with TRBD2 matching over 7 bases. J lost 3 bases, V lost 4 bases, and 9 bases had no gene match. Germline CDR1 and CDR2: SGHAT and FQDESV (reference sequence). This CDR3 spans 16 amino acids. The CDR3 DNA reads as TGTGCCAGCAGCTCCTCTCGCGGGGGTGGCAAAAACATTCAGTACTTC. Its translation: CASSSSRGGGKNIQYF.

The chain employs TRBV19 and TRBJ2-2; D perhaps matches TRBD2 (5 bases). Trimming removed 2 bases from V and 7 bases from J, with 8 bases in between. The CDR3 contains 13 residues. Germline V gene sequence: CDR1 LNHDA, CDR2 SQIVND (reference sequence). The CDR3 is CASSISGDGELFF. In DNA form, the CDR3 reads TGTGCCAGTAGTATAAGCGGAGACGGGGAGCTGTTTTTT.

The rearrangement uses TRBV12-3 or TRBV12-4 and TRBJ2-4; 8 nucleotides align to TRBD2. The CDR3 loop spans 17 amino acids. The trim removed 6 bases at V and 1 base at J, leaving 11 bases unmatched. CDR3 coding DNA: TGTGCCAGCAGGTTCGGGGGGGAGGAGGGGGCCAAAAACATTCAGTACTTC. Translated: CASRFGGEEGAKNIQYF.